This T cell receptor (beta chain) stems from a study of CXCR3-negative and CXCR3-positive naive CD8 T cells. Study conclusions and caveats: Comparison of naive cells showed more hydrophobic TRB CDR3s in CXCR3-positive than in CXCR3-negative naive cells.

The libraries of TRB cDNA were constructed through 5' RACE using UMI labels. TCRdb reanalyzed the 5' RACE reads, giving one entry per CDR3 protein sequence and no DNA. Its table records around 140,000 distinct CDR3 sequences. The CDR3 totals 18 residues. The germline V gene has CDR1 MDHEN and CDR2 SYDVKM. About this clonotype: The antigen is not known.

The chain couples TRBV28 to TRBJ2-5; TCRdb names TRBD1, which stays unverified in the absence of DNA. This clonotype was obtained from a human donor in good health. Some clones in this sample may be carry-over from other donors' samples. Sequenced material: naive CXCR3- CD8+ T cells from blood. The subset: CD45RO-CCR7+CD27+CD95- naive CD8+ T cells lacking CXCR3 (TNR3-). CDR3 protein: CASSLLEKPRTGKGGQYF.